These 7 T cell receptor beta chains were all obtained from the same sample, sequenced in a study of post-analysis software for immune sequencing data. Findings of the study overall: Elevated frequency relative to controls characterized several TRBV segments in patients, TRBV5-6, TRBV5-1 and TRBV20-1 among them.

cDNA libraries for TCR beta contained unique molecular identifiers. One entry per CDR3 protein, called by TCRdb with MiXCR from the PCR reads. The sample holds 650,000 to 850,000 distinct CDR3 sequences, under 70% seen once. Antigens of these TCRs are unknown. What was sequenced was blood. The origin of the receptors is a girl aged 5-17 years with multiple sclerosis.

CDR3 in DNA: TGTGCCTCTGTAATGTACACTGAAGCTTTCTTT. This codes for CASVMYTEAFF. The V and J genes are TRBV10-3 and TRBJ1-1; D not certain. Trimming took off 11 bases at V and 3 bases at J, with 10 bases between the two ends. The CDR3 spans 11 residues. Germline V CDR1 and CDR2: ENHRY, SYGVKD.

This clonotype was seen a few times. The rearrangement links TRBV12-3 or TRBV12-4 to TRBJ2-3; unclear D gene. Trimming pared 3 bases from V and 2 bases from J, leaving 9 bases between. This CDR3 contains 14 residues. The CDR3 reads CASSFFGPTDTQYF. For the CDR3, the DNA is TGTGCCAGCAGTTTCTTCGGCCCCACAGATACGCAGTATTTT.

This clonotype appeared a few times. CDR3 in amino acids: CSASFGLAERNTDTQYF. CDR3 coding DNA: TGCAGTGCTAGTTTCGGACTAGCGGAGAGAAACACAGATACGCAGTATTTT. The rearrangement links TRBV20-1 to TRBJ2-3, with 10 bases lining up with TRBD2. This CDR3 comprises 17 residues. Unmatched junction bases numbered 11, after V lost 3 bases and J lost 2 bases. Germline V gene data show CDR1 as DFQATT and CDR2 as SNEGSKA (reference sequence).

In its sample, this clonotype was seen a few times. This rearrangement joins TRBV12-3 or TRBV12-4 to TRBJ2-1, with 7 bases matching TRBD1. Germline trimming cut 5 bases from V and 8 bases from J; bases unmatched to any gene: 12. This CDR3 has 15 amino acids. The CDR3 loop is CASSPRGRGHHEQFF. DNA of the CDR3: TGTGCCAGCAGTCCACGGGGAAGGGGGCACCATGAGCAGTTCTTC.

The rearrangement uses TRBV5-6 and TRBJ2-5; tentative D call: TRBD1 (5 bases). Trimming removed 4 bases from V and 5 bases from J, with 18 bases in between. Germline-derived CDR1 and CDR2 are SGHDT and YYEEEE. The CDR3 is 15 residues long. The CDR3 here is CASSPGTQGPETQYF. CDR3 DNA: TGTGCCAGCAGCCCAGGCACCCAGGGCCCGGAGACCCAGTACTTC.

The chain joins TRBV7-9 to TRBJ2-1; perhaps TRBD2 as D (6 bases). The DNA end favors TRBJ2-7, so the J call may be wrong. Germline lookup yields CDR1 SEHNR and CDR2 FQNEAQ (reference sequence). The CDR3 sequence is 13 residues long. The CDR3: CASSPTGRGEQYF. The CDR3 region has the DNA TGTGCCAGCAGCCCCACCGGGCGGGGCGAGCAGTACTTC.

This chain connects TRBV7-9 to TRBJ2-5; 9 nucleotides line up with TRBD2. The CDR3 runs 14 residues. J gave up 1 base and V 5 bases, and 2 bases lay outside the gene matches. Germline V gene sequence: CDR1 SEHNR, CDR2 FQNEAQ (reference sequence). CDR3: CASSISGGQETQYF. DNA for the CDR3: TGTGCCAGCAGCATTAGCGGGGGCCAAGAGACCCAGTACTTC.